The following is a TCR beta chain sequence with its context. Profiled with immunoSEQ multiplex PCR; TCRdb holds only in-frame clones, not every one. The data show about 48,000 clones, about 94% seen once. This sample was included in a study of technical replicates of blood from a few donors. Germline V CDR1 and CDR2: SNHLY, FYNNEI. This CDR3 has 14 amino acids. V dropped 6 bases and J dropped 8 bases, with 19 bases sitting between them. This chain joins TRBV2 and TRBJ1-2; D is possibly TRBD1 (5 bases). This sequence was found in a human donor in good health. Some clones in this sample may be carry-over from other donors' samples. Specimen: PBMCs. For the CDR3, the DNA is TGTGCCAGCAGCCCCCGCGGGGCGGCGGTGGGCTACACCTTC. Translated, it gives CASSPRGAAVGYTF.